These 21 T cell receptor beta chains came from one sample sequenced in a study of cytomegalovirus exposure and HLA in healthy donors. Primers included in the PCR were 60 Vbeta and 13 Jbeta primers. Method: immunoSEQ multiplex PCR; TCRdb's copy keeps in-frame clones and lacks some. Here the sample spans 190,000 or so clones, less than 90% being singletons. Sequenced input: PBMCs. The receptor set was obtained from a man in his fifties in good health and CMV-seronegative.

J is TRBJ2-7 and V is TRBV30; 10 bases map to TRBD1. Germline loops: CDR1 GTSNPN, CDR2 SVGIG (reference sequence). The CDR3 extends over 15 amino acids. Germline trimming cut 2 bases from V and 3 bases from J; bases unmatched to any gene: 7. CDR3 amino acids: CAWSPRGQGVYEQYF. As DNA, the CDR3 is TGTGCCTGGAGTCCAAGAGGACAGGGGGTCTACGAGCAGTACTTC.

The rearrangement uses TRBV7-9 and TRBJ2-7; D might be TRBD2 (6 bases). This CDR3 spans 13 amino acids. Germline lookup yields CDR1 SEHNR and CDR2 FQNEAQ (reference sequence). V lost 0 bases and J lost 10, with 13 bases in between. The CDR3 region is CASSLAFTGSQYF. The CDR3 DNA is TGTGCCAGCAGCTTAGCATTCACCGGGAGTCAGTACTTC.

The chain recombines TRBV30 with TRBJ2-3, with TRBD2 matching over 10 bases. V shed 2 bases, J shed 8 bases, and the junction held 13 bases outside the gene matches. The CDR3 is 16 residues long. Germline-derived CDR1 and CDR2 are GTSNPN and SVGIG (reference sequence). CDR3 amino acids: CAWSPESGRAPGTQYF. The CDR3 DNA is TGTGCCTGGAGTCCGGAAAGCGGGAGGGCCCCAGGTACGCAGTATTTT.

V gene TRBV25-1 combines with J gene TRBJ1-1, with no clear D. CDR1 is MGHDK, CDR2 SYGVNS, per germline. This CDR3 is built from 16 residues. Trimming cost V 6 bases and J 1 base, with 18 bases left between them. CDR3 bases: TGTGCCAGCAGAGGTCAGGTGGGCAACCCGAACACTGAAGCTTTCTTT. Translating gives CASRGQVGNPNTEAFF.

This chain joins TRBV28 and TRBJ1-5, with 7 bases lining up with TRBD1. Unmatched junction bases numbered 7, after V lost 7 bases and J lost 7 bases. Germline values: CDR1 MDHEN, CDR2 SYDVKM. The CDR3 runs 13 residues. The CDR3: CASTTGVRQPQHF. The CDR3 DNA is TGTGCCAGCACCACAGGGGTGCGACAGCCCCAGCATTTT. The full variable domain, rest sourced from reference TRBV28 and TRBJ1-5, is DVKVTQSSRYLVKRTGEKVFLECVQDMDHENMFWYRQDPGLGLRLIYFSYDVKMKEKGDIPEGYSVSREKKERFSLILESASTNQTSMYLCASTTGVRQPQHFGDGTRLSIL.

This clone has only a few counts. CDR3 region: CASSLRDRANTEAFF. In nucleotides, the CDR3 is TGTGCCAGCAGCTTAAGGGACAGGGCGAACACTGAAGCTTTCTTT. The rearrangement uses TRBV5-4 and TRBJ1-1, with 9 bases aligning to TRBD1. Germline CDR1 reads SGHNT; CDR2 reads YYREEE (reference sequence). The junction had 3 bases not matched to a gene; V was cut back by 2 bases and J by 1 base. This CDR3 is 15 amino acids long.

The chain couples TRBV7-2 to TRBJ1-5; D gene unclear. Trimming cost V 5 bases and J 5 bases, with 10 bases left between them. In germline, CDR1 is SGHTA, CDR2 FQGNSA. The length of the CDR3 is 13 residues. CDR3 nucleotides: TGTGCCAGCAGCCCGAGAGGAGATCAGCCCCAGCATTTT. It encodes CASSPRGDQPQHF.

The rearrangement joins TRBV18 to TRBJ1-4; the match to TRBD1 covers 7 bases. The CDR3 has 16 amino acids. Germline loops: CDR1 KGHSH, CDR2 LQKENI. The trim removed 4 bases at V and 5 bases at J, leaving 10 bases unmatched. In DNA form, the CDR3 reads TGTGCCAGCTCACGGACCCTAGACAGGGAAAATGAAAAACTGTTTTTT. This codes for CASSRTLDRENEKLFF.

The gene calls are TRBV5-1 and TRBJ2-2; no clear D gene. Germline V gives CDR1 SGHRS, CDR2 YFSETQ. The CDR3 spans 14 residues. Trimming left V 0 bases short and J 6 bases short, with 9 bases between. Here the CDR3 reads CASSLGVGAGELFF. DNA for the CDR3: TGCGCCAGCAGCTTGGGGGTCGGAGCCGGGGAGCTGTTTTTT.

The gene calls are TRBV7-2 and TRBJ2-1, with 9 bases matching TRBD1. Germline lookup yields CDR1 SGHTA and CDR2 FQGNSA. The V segment lost 5 bases and the J segment 2 bases; nucleotides outside the gene matches: 1. The CDR3 consists of 14 residues. The DNA of the CDR3 is TGTGCCAGCAGCCGGGACAGGGCCTACAATGAGCAGTTCTTC. Translating gives CASSRDRAYNEQFF.

This clone was detected once. The chain recombines TRBV7-9 with TRBJ2-7, with TRBD2 identical over 11 bases. Germline CDR1 is SEHNR and CDR2 is FQNEAQ (reference sequence). The CDR3 is made up of 15 amino acids. V dropped 5 bases and J dropped 7; count of bases not matched to a gene: 10. The CDR3 reads CASSLYSGGAREQYF. As DNA, the CDR3 is TGTGCCAGCAGCCTCTATAGCGGGGGGGCGCGGGAGCAGTACTTC.

The chain recombines TRBV7-2 with TRBJ1-5, with 9 bases matching TRBD1. Germline trimming cut 3 bases from V and 0 bases from J; bases unmatched to any gene: 3. The CDR3 consists of 16 residues. Germline V lookup: CDR1 SGHTA, CDR2 FQGNSA. In DNA form, the CDR3 reads TGTGCCAGCAGCTTCACAGGGGGCTCTAGCAATCAGCCCCAGCATTTT. This encodes CASSFTGGSSNQPQHF.

The chain is built from TRBV7-6 and TRBJ1-5; 9 bases match TRBD1. Germline V gene lookup returns CDR1 SGHVS and CDR2 FNYEAQ. V shed 4 bases and J 6 bases; nucleotides not matched to a gene: 13. This CDR3 region has 17 residues. DNA of the CDR3: TGTGCCAGCAGCTCTCGTCCCGGGACAGGGCTGGTTCAGCCCCAGCATTTT. Its protein product is CASSSRPGTGLVQPQHF. The entire variable domain, with the rest obtained from reference TRBV7-6 and TRBJ1-5, is as follows: GAGVSQSPRYKVTKRGQDVALRCDPISGHVSLYWYRQALGQGPEFLTYFNYEAQQDKSGLPNDRFSAERPEGSISTLTIQRTEQRDSAMYRCASSSRPGTGLVQPQHFGDGTRLSIL.

The rearrangement joins TRBV30 to TRBJ2-5; tentative D call: TRBD2 (5 bases). TRBJ2-7 explains the end of the DNA better; the J call may be wrong. This CDR3 is 15 amino acids long. The germline CDR1 and CDR2 sequences are GTSNPN and SVGIG (reference sequence). This CDR3 reads CAWSVYQTTLYEQYF. CDR3 in DNA: TGTGCCTGGAGTGTATATCAGACTACACTATACGAGCAGTACTTC.

This clone was picked up one time. V is TRBV19 and J is TRBJ2-7; 8 bases are shared with TRBD1. This CDR3 region has 13 residues. V gave up 9 bases and J gave up 2 bases; unmatched junction bases: 6. CDR1 is LNHDA, CDR2 SQIVND, per germline (reference sequence). In DNA form, the CDR3 reads TGTGCCAGCACCGGGACAGGCACCTACGAGCAGTACTTC. This translates into CASTGTGTYEQYF.

This sequence joins TRBV7-3 and TRBJ2-3; TRBD2 matches 13 bases. The germline CDR1 and CDR2 sequences are SGHTA and FQGTGA. V was pared by 5 bases and J by 1 base, with 9 bases of the junction left unmatched. CDR3 length equals 18 residues. CDR3: CASSMTSGGFVGTDTQYF. In DNA form, the CDR3 reads TGTGCCAGCAGCATGACTAGCGGGGGGTTTGTGGGCACAGATACGCAGTATTTT.

The chain employs TRBV11-3 and TRBJ2-3, with D perhaps TRBD2 (6 bases). The CDR3 has 14 residues. V was pared by 3 bases and J by 7 bases, with 14 bases between. Germline V gives CDR1 SGHNT, CDR2 YENEEA. CDR3: CASSLGGAQNTQYF. For the CDR3, the DNA is TGTGCCAGCAGCTTGGGCGGGGCCCAGAATACGCAGTATTTT.

CDR3 amino acids: CASSLEVAGGPWAKNEQFF. Written as DNA, the CDR3 is TGTGCCAGCAGCCTCGAAGTAGCGGGAGGGCCTTGGGCGAAGAATGAGCAGTTCTTC. J is TRBJ2-1 and V is TRBV9; 11 bases agree with TRBD2. V trimming: 4 bases; J trimming: 7 bases; junction bases outside the gene matches: 19. Germline loops: CDR1 SGDLS, CDR2 YYNGEE. This CDR3 is 19 amino acids long.

The chain recombines TRBV20-1 with TRBJ1-2, with D tentatively TRBD1 (5 bases). The germline V gene has CDR1 DFQATT and CDR2 SNEGSKA (reference sequence). The V gene lost 3 bases and the J gene lost 13 bases, with 15 bases spanning the gap. CDR3 length: 11 residues. This CDR3 reads CSASPDSFSTF. CDR3 DNA: TGCAGTGCTAGCCCCGACAGTTTCTCCACCTTC.

This chain uses TRBV2 with TRBJ2-3; D perhaps matches TRBD1 (6 bases). Germline V gives CDR1 SNHLY, CDR2 FYNNEI. V was pared by 11 bases and J by 1 base, with 22 bases between. This CDR3 is built from 16 residues. CDR3 DNA sequence: TGTGCCTATCCACCGGCAGGGGTAGATGGCACAGATACGCAGTATTTT. This translates into CAYPPAGVDGTDTQYF.

V usage is TRBV10-3 and J usage is TRBJ2-5; 10 nucleotides agree with TRBD1. V was pared by 5 bases and J by 2 bases, with 5 bases of the junction left unmatched. Germline CDR1 reads ENHRY; CDR2 reads SYGVKD. CDR3 length equals 15 residues. CDR3 bases: TGTGCCATCAGTTCGGACAGGGGGGATCAAGAGACCCAGTACTTC. The encoded protein is CAISSDRGDQETQYF.